This T cell receptor (beta chain) was documented in a study of cytomegalovirus exposure and HLA in healthy donors. Overall study context: A prior analysis found roughly 110 million unique TCR beta sequences from roughly 180 million T cells. Findings of the study overall: Per published reports, the classifier diagnosed cytomegalovirus status with high specificity and sensitivity. The study recorded 160 or so TCR beta chains that were cytomegalovirus-associated.

Regarding this clone: No antigen is known for it.

With 6 bases clipped from V and 3 bases from J, the junction kept 5 bases outside the gene matches. The CDR3 is made up of 16 amino acids. From germline, CDR1 is SNHLY and CDR2 FYNNEI. In the PCR, 60 Vbeta and 13 Jbeta primers were used. Data came from immunoSEQ multiplex PCR; TCRdb stores just in-frame clones and leaves some out. The data contain about 190,000 clones, around 86% of them seen just once; the ten biggest clones take up 1.5% to 2%. The chain couples TRBV2 to TRBJ2-5; 15 bases are a match to TRBD2. This TCR was recovered from a woman aged 18-30 years in good health and CMV-seronegative. Sequenced material: PBMCs. The CDR3 bases are TGTGCCAGCAGCCGAGGACTAGCGGGGGGGAAAGAGACCCAGTACTTC. This encodes CASSRGLAGGKETQYF.